This TCR beta chain stems from a study of blood T cell repertoires in COVID-19. Study in general: PBMCs, B-cell-depleted T cells, or T cells provided the cDNA or gDNA that made up the material.

V was shortened by 6 bases and J by 8 bases, with 9 bases between the two germline ends. The germline CDR1 and CDR2 sequences are SNHLY and FYNNEI. There are 11 residues in the CDR3. Authors' analysis steps: How many nucleated cells were present was estimated from reference gene primer amplification. Sequenced by immunoSEQ multiplex PCR; TCRdb stores in-frame clones only, minus some. The DNA was the basis for D and trimming; V, J and clone size are from that table. This table has 90,000 to 150,000 clones, roughly nine tenths appearing once. This receptor was taken from a man in his 70s with active or convalescent COVID-19. Sequenced: peripheral blood. The rearrangement uses TRBV2 and TRBJ2-3; TRBD2 is a possible D gene (6 bases). CDR3 sequence: CASSDGGTQYF. Written as DNA, the CDR3 is TGTGCCAGCAGCGACGGGGGTACGCAGTATTTT. Filled out from reference TRBV2 and TRBJ2-3, the complete variable domain reads EPEVTQTPSHQVTQMGQEVILRCVPISNHLYFYWYRQILGQKVEFLVSFYNNEISEKSEIFDDQFSVERPDGSNFTLKIRSTKLEDSAMYFCASSDGGTQYFGPGTRLTVL.